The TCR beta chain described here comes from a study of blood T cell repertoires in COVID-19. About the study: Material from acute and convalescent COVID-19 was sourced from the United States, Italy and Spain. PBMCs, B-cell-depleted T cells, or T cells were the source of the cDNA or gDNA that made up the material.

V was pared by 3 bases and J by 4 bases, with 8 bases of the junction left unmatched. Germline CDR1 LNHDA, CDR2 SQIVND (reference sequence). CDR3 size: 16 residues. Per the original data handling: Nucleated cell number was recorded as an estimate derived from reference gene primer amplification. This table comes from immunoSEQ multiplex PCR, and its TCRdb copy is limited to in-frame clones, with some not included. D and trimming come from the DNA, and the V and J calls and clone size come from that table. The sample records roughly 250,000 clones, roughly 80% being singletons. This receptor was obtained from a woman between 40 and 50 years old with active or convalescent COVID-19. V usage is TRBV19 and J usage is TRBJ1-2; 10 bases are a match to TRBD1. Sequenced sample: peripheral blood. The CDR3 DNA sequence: TGTGCCAGTAGTATCGGACAGGGGGGTTTGGGCTATGGCTACACCTTC. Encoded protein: CASSIGQGGLGYGYTF.